This T cell receptor beta chain was recorded in a study of blood T cell repertoires in COVID-19 (dated by TCRdb to about 2020). Some background on the complete study: The collaborator samples originated in the United States, Italy and Spain and spanned the acute and convalescent phases of COVID-19. The material from the prospective study consisted of cDNA or gDNA derived from T cells, B-cell-depleted T cells, or PBMCs. Deeply sampled blood TCRbeta repertoires from subjects exposed to, actively infected with, or recovered from COVID-19 were included in the dataset. The repertoires were released in a freely available public database intended as a resource for research on the immune response to SARS-CoV-2. The samples were drawn from the first 160 participants of the ongoing ImmuneRACE study and from over 950 subjects provided by 6 global collaborators. Nearly every sample came with metadata listing a de-identified subject ID, COVID-19 status, age in years and sex. Where available, HLA class I and class II types were taken from metadata supplied by the sample provider and were not determined by assay-based typing. Results the study describes overall, beyond this receptor: How much clinical and demographic metadata was included differed by source and by participant, and the metadata was provided uncurated.

Collaborating institutions collected whole blood in K2EDTA tubes following their own protocols. For TCRbeta analysis, collaborators shipped samples in one of three forms: frozen whole blood, isolated PBMCs, or DNA extracted from either of those sample types. TCRbeta CDR3 regions were amplified from genomic DNA by means of the immunoSEQ Assay, a bias-controlled multiplex PCR. The study's processing was this. Within the assay, amplification of reference gene primers was used to estimate how many nucleated cells each sample contained. To quantify the absolute abundance of each unique TCRbeta CDR3 rearrangement, sequence reads were collapsed and filtered. Productive Simpson clonality was computed per sample as the square root of Simpson's diversity index over productive rearrangements. The source is immuneACCESS, and TCRdb retained only in-frame sequences with V and J called. Part of the clones is not carried over; for the studies checked, unresolved V genes explain less than half of this, and the remainder is unexplained. The V and J calls and clone size come from that table; D and trimming were worked out from the DNA. The table for this sample lists 45,000 to 50,000 clones; roughly 90% of them were counted only once. The leading ten clones occupy about a tenth of the sample.

This clone was detected once. Which antigen it targets is not known. Within one base of it there is no much larger clone, and no base qualities were kept. Per the germline V gene (reference sequence), SGHNT is the CDR1 and YYREEE is the CDR2. The germline ends are 14 bases apart after V is trimmed by 3 bases and J by 13 bases. From its cysteine to its phenylalanine, the CDR3 spans 12 amino acids. CDR3 DNA only is kept here, 36 bases in frame from base 1. Material: peripheral blood. The V gene is TRBV5-4 and the J gene is TRBJ2-1; perhaps TRBD2 is the D gene, with 6 bases matching. This sequence originates from a human donor in a cohort sampled during active COVID-19. The DNA sequence is as follows: TGTGCCAGCAGCTCAGGAGGCGGGACTCAGTTCTTC. Its amino acids are CASSSGGGTQFF.